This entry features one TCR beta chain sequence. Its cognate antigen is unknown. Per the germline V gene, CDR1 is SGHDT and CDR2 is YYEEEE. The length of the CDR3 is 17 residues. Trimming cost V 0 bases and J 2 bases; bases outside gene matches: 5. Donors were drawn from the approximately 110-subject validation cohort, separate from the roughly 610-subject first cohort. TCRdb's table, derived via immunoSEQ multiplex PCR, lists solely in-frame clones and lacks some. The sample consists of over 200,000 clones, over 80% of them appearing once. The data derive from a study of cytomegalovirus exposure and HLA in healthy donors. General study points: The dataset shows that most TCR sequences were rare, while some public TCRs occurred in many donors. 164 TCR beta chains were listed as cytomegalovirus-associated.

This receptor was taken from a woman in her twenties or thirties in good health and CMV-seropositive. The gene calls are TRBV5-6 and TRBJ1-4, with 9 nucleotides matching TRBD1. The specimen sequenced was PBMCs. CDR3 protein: CASSLGTGVMTNEKLFF. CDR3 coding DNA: TGTGCCAGCAGCTTGGGGACAGGGGTTATGACTAATGAAAAACTGTTTTTT.